The source of this T cell receptor (beta chain) is a study of shared clonotypes between healthy human individuals. Study-wide findings and caveats: As a rule, naive subsets had a larger estimated richness than memory subsets. Sequencing depth was predicted to influence how clonotypes are shared among donors.

The V end lost 5 bases, the J end lost 3 bases, and 14 bases lay between the germline ends. Germline CDR1 reads MNHEY; CDR2 reads SMNVEV (reference sequence). CDR3 length equals 14 residues. Concerning this clone itself: Its antigen is as yet unknown.

Several immunoSEQ plates held equal portions of the genomic DNA taken from each subset. The repertoire was sequenced with immunoSEQ multiplex PCR; TCRdb's copy has only in-frame clones and lacks some. The sample lists 2 million to 2.5 million clones, 93% occurring once. Splitting the CD4+ cells yielded a CD45RA+ naive subset and a CD45RA-negative memory subset. The TCR was taken from a man aged 18 to 35 in good health. Some clones in this sample may be carry-over from other donors' samples. The chain couples TRBV27 to TRBJ2-7; D not certain. The specimen sequenced was naive CD4+ T cells from PBMCs. The subset was: CD45RA+ positively selected. CDR3 bases: TGTGCCAGCAGTCGTACGTGGATGTACTACGAGCAGTACTTC. Its protein is CASSRTWMYYEQYF.